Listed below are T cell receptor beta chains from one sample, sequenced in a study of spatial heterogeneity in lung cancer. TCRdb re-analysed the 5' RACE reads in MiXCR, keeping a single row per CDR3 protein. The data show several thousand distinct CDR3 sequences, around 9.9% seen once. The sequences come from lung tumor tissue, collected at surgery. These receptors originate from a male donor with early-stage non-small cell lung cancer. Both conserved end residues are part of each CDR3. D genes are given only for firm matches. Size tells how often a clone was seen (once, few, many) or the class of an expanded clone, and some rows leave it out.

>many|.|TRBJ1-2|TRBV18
CASSPREGNYGYTF
TGTGCCAGCTCCCCCCGTGAGGGGAACTATGGCTACACCTTC
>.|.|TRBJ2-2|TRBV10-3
CAISVRVNTGELFF
TGTGCCATCAGTGTTCGGGTGAACACCGGGGAGCTGTTTTTT
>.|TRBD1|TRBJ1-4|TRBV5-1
CASSLGGQGGEKLFF
TGCGCCAGCAGCTTGGGTGGACAGGGAGGCGAAAAACTGTTTTTT
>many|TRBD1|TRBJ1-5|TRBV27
CASRGGSVMSNQPQHF
TGTGCCAGCAGAGGGGGCTCGGTTATGAGCAATCAGCCCCAGCATTTT
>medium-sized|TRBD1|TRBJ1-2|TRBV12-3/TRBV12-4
CASSLLGDSRGSGYTF
TGTGCCAGCAGTTTATTAGGGGACAGCCGAGGTTCCGGCTACACCTTC
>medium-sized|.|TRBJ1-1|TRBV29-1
CSAHPIGGVRTEAFF
TGCAGCGCGCATCCTATCGGAGGGGTAAGGACTGAAGCTTTCTTT
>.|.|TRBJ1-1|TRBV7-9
CASSLASGTDMNTEAFF
TGTGCCAGCAGCTTAGCCTCCGGGACGGACATGAACACTGAAGCTTTCTTT
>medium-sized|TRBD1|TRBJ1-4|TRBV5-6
CASSKPPGQGFNEKLFF
TGTGCCAGCAGCAAGCCGCCGGGACAGGGCTTTAATGAAAAACTGTTTTTT
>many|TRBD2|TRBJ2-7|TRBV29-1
CSVGGLAGIPTYEQYF
TGCAGCGTGGGGGGACTAGCGGGAATCCCAACCTACGAGCAGTACTTC
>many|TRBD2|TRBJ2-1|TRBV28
CASSGLAETSYNEQFF
TGTGCCAGCAGTGGACTAGCGGAAACCTCCTACAATGAGCAGTTCTTC
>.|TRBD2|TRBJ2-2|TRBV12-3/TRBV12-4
CASSLRAGGNTGELFF
TGTGCCAGCAGTTTAAGGGCGGGAGGGAACACCGGGGAGCTGTTTTTT
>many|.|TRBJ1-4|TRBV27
CASRGPNEKLFF
TGTGCCAGCAGAGGCCCTAATGAAAAACTGTTTTTT
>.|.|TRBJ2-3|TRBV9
CASSVDGSGTDTQYF
TGTGCCAGCAGCGTAGACGGGAGTGGCACAGATACGCAGTATTTT
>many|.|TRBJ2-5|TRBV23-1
CASSRLQETQYF
TGCGCCAGCAGTAGGTTGCAAGAGACCCAGTACTTC
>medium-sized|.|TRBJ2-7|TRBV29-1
CSVEGRSEQYF
TGCAGCGTTGAGGGCAGGAGCGAGCAGTACTTC
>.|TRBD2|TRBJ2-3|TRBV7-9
CASSFESSGRRTDTQYF
TGTGCCAGCAGCTTTGAGTCTAGCGGGAGGAGGACAGATACGCAGTATTTT
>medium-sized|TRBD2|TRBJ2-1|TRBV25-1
CASTPERSGRGRGNEQFF
TGTGCCAGCACCCCGGAAAGGAGCGGGAGGGGCCGGGGGAATGAGCAGTTCTTC
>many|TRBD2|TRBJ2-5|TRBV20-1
CSAQRGTSGDLETQYF
TGCAGTGCCCAGCGGGGGACTAGCGGAGATTTAGAGACCCAGTACTTC
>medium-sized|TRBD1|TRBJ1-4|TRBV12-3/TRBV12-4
CASSLRTGSREKLFF
TGTGCCAGCAGTTTGAGGACAGGGAGTCGTGAAAAACTGTTTTTT
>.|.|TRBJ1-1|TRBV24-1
CATSDPGVTEAFF
TGTGCCACCAGTGATCCAGGGGTCACTGAAGCTTTCTTT
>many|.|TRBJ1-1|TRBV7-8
CASSLWEKSTEAFF
TGTGCCAGCAGCTTATGGGAAAAGAGCACTGAAGCTTTCTTT
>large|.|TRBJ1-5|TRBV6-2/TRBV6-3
CASSYPSQGQPQHF
TGTGCCAGCAGTTACCCCAGTCAGGGGCAGCCCCAGCATTTT